Sequencing of this T cell receptor beta chain was carried out in a study of response to subunit inactivated influenza vaccine (dated by TCRdb to the late 2010s). Describing the broader study: Deep quantitative T cell receptor repertoire profiling was used in the study to track responses to a trivalent subunit inactivated influenza vaccine.

There are a few counts of this clonotype. What antigen it recognizes has not been identified. No much larger clone exists at a distance of one base, and base qualities are not known. Libraries came from RT-PCR. The sample was run on an Illumina HiSeq 2500. TCRdb trimmed the raw reads at Q25, called clones with MiXCR and kept productive beta chains. Entries that share a CDR3 protein sequence are merged under the most common genes and DNA. This sample lists hundreds of thousands of distinct CDR3 sequences; roughly 11% were detected once. Of the sample, approximately 12% is held by the ten largest clones. V is pared back by 1 base and J by 10 bases, with 5 bases lying between the germline termini. The germline V gene (reference sequence) sets CDR1 to SEHNR and CDR2 to FQNEAQ. CDR3 length: 11 amino acids, cysteine to phenylalanine. Left in the record is the CDR3 DNA by itself, 33 bases read in frame from the first base.

The sample's time point label is to be understood as: 45 to 50 days after influenza vaccine administration. Here is what the overall study found, with its caveats: The authors suggested that each seasonal influenza vaccination may recruit only a limited number of new T cells.

The chain was built from TRBV7-9 and TRBJ2-1, with an unclear D gene assignment. Sample: PBMCs from blood, taken roughly 6 weeks after vaccination. The clonotype comes from a man aged 50 to 60 who received an inactivated influenza vaccine. Donor details come from another sample of the same person, matched by shared clones. The DNA sequence reads TGTGCCAGCAGCTTAGGTATGGAGCAGTTCTTC. It codes for CASSLGMEQFF.